The 9 T cell receptor beta chains listed next were all sequenced from one sample in a study of blood T cells in healthy people across ages (dated by TCRdb to 2015 to 2017). Library preparation used 5' RACE. Reads for this sample came from an Illumina HiSeq 2500. A second PCR of 7 to 11 cycles was performed with a sample-barcoded 5' primer and a J-beta primer mix. TCRdb redid the processing of the public reads, applying fastp at Q25 and MiXCR, and retained in-frame beta chains. Each entry is one CDR3 protein sequence, shown with its most common DNA and genes. For this sample there are approximately 1.5 million distinct CDR3 sequences; around 36% appear just once. The ten largest clonotypes hold roughly 10% of the sample. Sequenced input: blood. All receptors derive from a woman in her 30s in good health.

The CDR3 DNA reads as TGCAGTGCTAGGGGGACTAGCGGTAGCTCCTACAATGAGCAGTTCTTC. Translation: CSARGTSGSSYNEQFF. The chain is built from TRBV20-1 and TRBJ2-1, with 11 bases fitting TRBD2. The trim removed 3 bases at V and 0 bases at J, leaving 4 bases unmatched. Germline CDR1 is DFQATT and CDR2 is SNEGSKA (reference sequence). This CDR3 contains 16 residues.

The V and J genes are TRBV4-2 and TRBJ2-5, with 8 bases identical to TRBD1. J lost 4 bases, V lost 0 bases, and 10 bases had no gene match. This CDR3 spans 17 amino acids. Per germline, CDR1 LGHNA and CDR2 YNFKEQ. CDR3 DNA sequence: TGTGCCAGCAGCCAAGATATCAGGGGGCAGGAGGGAGAGACCCAGTACTTC. This gives the protein CASSQDIRGQEGETQYF.

The genes are TRBV7-8 and TRBJ2-7; D is perhaps TRBD2 (6 bases). The CDR3 consists of 15 residues. Between the trimmed V and J ends, which lost 5 bases and 0 bases, there was a span of 14 bases. CDR1 is SGHVS, CDR2 FQNEAQ, per germline. DNA of the CDR3: TGTGCCAGCAGCCCGGGTAGCGGAAGCTCCTACGAGCAGTACTTC. Encoded protein: CASSPGSGSSYEQYF.

The sample holds a few counts of this clonotype. The chain is built from TRBV7-9 and TRBJ1-2, with 7 bases lining up with TRBD1. The CDR3 totals 16 residues. The germline CDR1 and CDR2 sequences are SEHNR and FQNEAQ (reference sequence). V lost 2 bases to trimming and J lost 5 bases; unmatched junction nucleotides: 11. The chain's CDR3 is CASSLLFGVQGYGYTF. In DNA form, the CDR3 reads TGTGCCAGCAGCTTATTGTTCGGGGTACAGGGGTATGGCTACACCTTC.

This clonotype was observed at least ten times. The chain recombines TRBV5-6 with TRBJ2-3; D is unclear. The CDR3 has 13 amino acids. V dropped 4 bases and J dropped 3 bases, with 9 bases sitting between them. CDR1 SGHDT and CDR2 YYEEEE come from the germline V gene. CDR3 DNA: TGTGCCAGCAGCCCGGCCCGGACAGATACGCAGTATTTT. Amino acids: CASSPARTDTQYF.

The chain links TRBV7-9 to TRBJ1-2; D is uncertain. The CDR3 sequence is 15 residues long. CDR1 is SEHNR and CDR2 is FQNEAQ in the germline V gene (reference sequence). Trimming left V 4 bases short and J 3 bases short, with 15 bases between. CDR3 sequence (DNA): TGTGCCAGCAGCTCCCTGACAACTATAGACTATGGCTACACCTTC. Its protein product is CASSSLTTIDYGYTF.

CDR3 sequence (DNA): TGTGCCTGGGGTGGTCCTGGAAACACCATATATTTT. As protein: CAWGGPGNTIYF. The chain has TRBV30 and TRBJ1-3; D unclear. Germline V gene lookup returns CDR1 GTSNPN and CDR2 SVGIG (reference sequence). V was trimmed by 5 bases and J by 2 bases, leaving 7 bases between them. The CDR3 loop spans 12 amino acids.

For this clonotype: One end of the junction varies from germline; a read error may be responsible. This chain links TRBV9 with TRBJ1-2; TRBD1 matches at 7 bases. The CDR3 is 15 residues long. Germline assignment: CDR1 SGDLS and CDR2 YYNGEE. This CDR3 reads CASSPRDSTNYGYIF. CDR3 in DNA: TGTGCCAGCAGCCCACGGGACAGTACTAACTATGGCTACATCTTC.

Here the CDR3 reads CASSAGQVVNYGYTF. CDR3 DNA sequence: TGTGCCAGCAGTGCTGGACAAGTCGTTAACTATGGCTACACCTTC. The chain employs TRBV6-6 and TRBJ1-2, with a tentative D call TRBD1 (5 bases). Germline V gene sequence: CDR1 MNHNY, CDR2 SVGAGI (reference sequence). This CDR3 region has 15 residues. V shed 5 bases and J shed 1 base, with 14 bases lying between them.